Each of the 10 T cell receptor beta chains below was sequenced from the same sample in a study of T cell changes during pregnancy in multiple sclerosis. TCRdb's copy holds only in-frame clones and misses some; the assay was immunoSEQ multiplex PCR. This repertoire shows around 28,000 clones, 90% found once; its top ten account for around 4.5%. The sample was CD8+ T cells from peripheral blood mononuclear cells, taken in the second trimester of pregnancy. Receptors originate from a female donor with multiple sclerosis, enrolled in a pregnancy study.

The rearrangement joins TRBV7-2 to TRBJ1-4; 9 bases are a match to TRBD1. In germline, CDR1 is SGHTA, CDR2 FQGNSA. The CDR3 runs to 15 residues. Trimming took 5 bases from V and 7 from J; bases not matched to a gene: 8. The chain's CDR3 is CASSHGQGRVEKLFF. Here the CDR3 DNA reads TGTGCCAGCAGCCACGGACAGGGGCGGGTTGAAAAACTGTTTTTT. The whole variable domain, remainder taken from reference TRBV7-2 and TRBJ1-4, is GAGVSQSPSNKVTEKGKDVELRCDPISGHTALYWYRQSLGQGLEFLIYFQGNSAPDKSGLPSDRFSAERTGGSVSTLTIQRTQQEDSAVYLCASSHGQGRVEKLFFGSGTQLSVL.

The CDR3 region has the DNA TGCGCCAGCAGCCAATGGCCGGAGACTAGCGGAAAAGAGACCCAGTACTTC. Translation: CASSQWPETSGKETQYF. The rearrangement uses TRBV4-3 and TRBJ2-5; 9 nucleotides line up with TRBD2. Germline values: CDR1 LGHNA, CDR2 YSLEER. Trimming at V came to 2 bases and at J to 3 bases, leaving 10 bases not matched to a gene. The CDR3 spans 17 residues.

The rearrangement uses TRBV11-2 and TRBJ2-7; the match to TRBD1 covers 9 bases. CDR3 length: 15 residues. V trimming: 3 bases; J trimming: 1 base; junction bases outside the gene matches: 4. The V gene's germline CDR1 is SGHAT and CDR2 FQNNGV. The CDR3 nucleotides read TGTGCCAGCAGCTTCCTACAGGGGGCTTCCTACGAGCAGTACTTC. Encoded protein: CASSFLQGASYEQYF.

The CDR3, as DNA: TGTGCCAGCAGCTCTTATGAACGGGGGAACACTGAAGCTTTCTTT. This codes for CASSSYERGNTEAFF. This chain joins TRBV11-2 and TRBJ1-1, with no clear D. Germline lookup yields CDR1 SGHAT and CDR2 FQNNGV. The length of the CDR3 is 15 residues. V shed 4 bases and J shed 1 base, with 13 bases lying between them. Full variable domain (remainder filled in from reference TRBV11-2 and TRBJ1-1): EAGVAQSPRYKIIEKRQSVAFWCNPISGHATLYWYQQILGQGPKLLIQFQNNGVVDDSQLPKDRFSAERLKGVDSTLKIQPAKLEDSAVYLCASSSYERGNTEAFFGQGTRLTVV.

V and J are TRBV5-1 and TRBJ1-1; D is possibly TRBD1 (6 bases). With 0 bases removed from V and 3 bases from J, the gap between germline ends came to 12 bases. This CDR3 region has 15 residues. Looked up from germline, CDR1 is SGHRS and CDR2 is YFSETQ. The CDR3 sequence is CASSLGGAGDTEAFF. As DNA, the CDR3 is TGCGCCAGCAGCTTGGGGGGGGCGGGGGACACTGAAGCTTTCTTT.

V gene TRBV2 combines with J gene TRBJ2-4; D not certain. V was cut by 3 bases and J by 0 bases, with 6 bases left in between. This CDR3 spans 14 amino acids. CDR1 and CDR2 from the germline V gene are SNHLY and FYNNEI. The chain's CDR3 is CASSDPVAKNIQYF. The CDR3 nucleotides are TGTGCCAGCAGTGACCCCGTAGCCAAAAACATTCAGTACTTC.

CDR3 region: CASRRQAGGPGETQYF. The CDR3 DNA reads TGTGCCAGCAGAAGACAAGCGGGAGGGCCGGGAGAGACCCAGTACTTC. This chain links TRBV27 with TRBJ2-5; 10 bases match TRBD2. J gave up 4 bases and V 6 bases, and 11 bases lay outside the gene matches. The CDR3 is 16 residues long. Germline assignment: CDR1 MNHEY and CDR2 SMNVEV (reference sequence).

The chain carries TRBV30 and TRBJ1-2, with a tentative D call TRBD1 (6 bases). The CDR3 contains 16 residues. The germline CDR1 and CDR2 sequences are GTSNPN and SVGIG (reference sequence). V was cut by 5 bases and J by 4 bases, with 23 bases left in between. For the CDR3, the DNA is TGTGCCTGGGTTCCCCGGTGGGGGGGCGAAGGCTATGGCTACACCTTC. The encoded protein is CAWVPRWGGEGYGYTF.

The chain carries TRBV9 and TRBJ2-3; 13 bases match TRBD2. Per the germline V gene, CDR1 is SGDLS and CDR2 is YYNGEE. V trimming: 4 bases; J trimming: 2 bases; junction bases outside the gene matches: 10. The CDR3 contains 18 residues. The CDR3 DNA is TGTGCCAGCAGCCAAGGGGGACTAGCGGGGTCCTTCACAGATACGCAGTATTTT. Its translation: CASSQGGLAGSFTDTQYF.

Here the CDR3 reads CASSLGRTGGYEQYF. CDR3 coding DNA: TGTGCCAGCAGCTTAGGAAGGACAGGAGGCTACGAGCAGTACTTC. This chain connects TRBV11-2 to TRBJ2-7; 7 nucleotides agree with TRBD1. The CDR3 consists of 15 residues. After removal of 1 base from V and 3 bases from J, the junction contained 6 bases not matched to a gene. CDR1 and CDR2 from the germline V gene are SGHAT and FQNNGV.